This T cell receptor (beta chain) was recorded in a study of blood T cell repertoires in COVID-19. The wider study: Acute and convalescent COVID-19 samples came from the United States, Italy and Spain. Sample material is recorded as cDNA or gDNA derived from T cells, B-cell-depleted T cells, or PBMCs.

In the original analysis: The assay estimated nucleated cells by amplifying reference gene primers. Data came from immunoSEQ multiplex PCR; TCRdb stores just in-frame clones and leaves some out. V and J calls and clone size are those listed in that table; D and trimming were worked out from the DNA. The sample carries 100,000 or so clones, more than 65% recorded once. The receptor was isolated from a woman aged 70-85 years with acute or convalescent COVID-19. Sequencing was performed on peripheral blood.

The CDR3 spells CASRDTPYEQYF. In DNA form, the CDR3 reads TGTGCCAGCCGGGACACCCCCTACGAGCAGTACTTC. The V and J genes are TRBV19 and TRBJ2-7; weak D call: TRBD1 (6 bases). CDR1 LNHDA and CDR2 SQIVND come from the germline V gene (reference sequence). The CDR3 consists of 12 residues. V shed 9 bases and J shed 2 bases, with 11 bases lying between them. The variable domain in full, completed from reference TRBV19 and TRBJ2-7, reads DGGITQSPKYLFRKEGQNVTLSCEQNLNHDAMYWYRQDPGQGLRLIYYSQIVNDFQKGDIAEGYSVSREKKESFPLTVTSAQKNPTAFYLCASRDTPYEQYFGPGTRLTVT.